This record covers a single T cell receptor beta chain. Its antigen is as yet unknown. Expressed TCRB transcripts were sequenced because the isolated RNA had all been reverse transcribed beforehand. Produced via immunoSEQ multiplex PCR; TCRdb's table is partial and in-frame only. The sample yields over 40,000 clones, roughly 50% seen once. These data belong to a study of beta chain features in type 1 diabetes. Study findings and constraints: PCR might favor shorter templates, equally in patients and controls. There were fewer insertions and more deletions at the VDJ junctions of type 1 diabetes patients.

Germline V gene data show CDR1 as SGHRS and CDR2 as YFSETQ. The length of the CDR3 is 14 residues. Trimming cost V 3 bases and J 6 bases, with 13 bases left between them. The receptor was isolated from a woman aged 25-40 years in good health. The gene calls are TRBV5-1 and TRBJ2-1; tentative D call: TRBD2 (6 bases). Sample: stem cell memory CD4+ T cells from blood. The CDR3 here is CASSSGSITNEQFF. DNA for the CDR3: TGCGCCAGCAGCTCCGGGAGCATAACCAATGAGCAGTTCTTC.